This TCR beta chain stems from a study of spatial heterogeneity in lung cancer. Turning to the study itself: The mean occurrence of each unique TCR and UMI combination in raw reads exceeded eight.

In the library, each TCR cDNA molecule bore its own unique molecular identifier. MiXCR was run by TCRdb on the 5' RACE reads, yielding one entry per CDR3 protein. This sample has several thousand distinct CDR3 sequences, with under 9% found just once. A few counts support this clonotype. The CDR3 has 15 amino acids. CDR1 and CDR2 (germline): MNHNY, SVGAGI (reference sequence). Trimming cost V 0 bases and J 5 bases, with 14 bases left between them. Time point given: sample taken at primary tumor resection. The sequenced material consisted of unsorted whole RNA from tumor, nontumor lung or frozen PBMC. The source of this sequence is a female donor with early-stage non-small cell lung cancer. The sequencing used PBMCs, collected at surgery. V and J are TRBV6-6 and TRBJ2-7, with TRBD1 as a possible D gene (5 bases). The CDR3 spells CASSYSKGFLHEQYF. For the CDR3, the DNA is TGTGCCAGCAGTTACTCAAAGGGGTTCCTACACGAGCAGTACTTC.